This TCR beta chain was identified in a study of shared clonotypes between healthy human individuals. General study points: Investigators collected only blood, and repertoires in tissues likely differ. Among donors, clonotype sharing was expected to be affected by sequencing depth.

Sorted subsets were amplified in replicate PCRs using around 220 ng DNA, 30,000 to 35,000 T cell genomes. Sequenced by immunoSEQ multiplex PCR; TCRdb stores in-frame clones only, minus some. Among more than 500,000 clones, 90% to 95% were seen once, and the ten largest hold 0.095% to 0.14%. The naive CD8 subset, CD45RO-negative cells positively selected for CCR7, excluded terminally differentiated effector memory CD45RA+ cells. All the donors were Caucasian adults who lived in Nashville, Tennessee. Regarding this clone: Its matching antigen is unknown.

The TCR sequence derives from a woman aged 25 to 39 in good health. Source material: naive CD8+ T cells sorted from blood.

CDR3 DNA sequence: TGTGCCAGCTCGATTTCGGGACCGAGCTACGAGCAGTACTTC. This encodes CASSISGPSYEQYF. This rearrangement joins TRBV27 to TRBJ2-7; either TRBD1 or TRBD2 may fit D (5 bases each). Trimming took off 8 bases at V and 3 bases at J, with 17 bases between the two ends. Looked up from germline, CDR1 is MNHEY and CDR2 is SMNVEV (reference sequence). CDR3 length: 14 amino acids.